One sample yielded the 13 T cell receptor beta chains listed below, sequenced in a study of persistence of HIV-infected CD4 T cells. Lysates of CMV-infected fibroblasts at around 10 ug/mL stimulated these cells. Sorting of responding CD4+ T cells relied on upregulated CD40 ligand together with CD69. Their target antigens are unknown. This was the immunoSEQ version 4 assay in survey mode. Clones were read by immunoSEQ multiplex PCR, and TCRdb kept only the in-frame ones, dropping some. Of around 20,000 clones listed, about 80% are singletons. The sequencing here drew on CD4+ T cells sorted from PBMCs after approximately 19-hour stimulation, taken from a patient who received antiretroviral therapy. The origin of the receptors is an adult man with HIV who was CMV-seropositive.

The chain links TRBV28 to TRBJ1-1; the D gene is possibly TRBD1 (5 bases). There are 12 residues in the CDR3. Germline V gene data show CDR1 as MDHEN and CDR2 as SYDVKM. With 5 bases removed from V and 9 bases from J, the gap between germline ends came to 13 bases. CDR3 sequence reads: CASSLPGRQAFF. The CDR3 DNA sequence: TGTGCCAGCAGTCTCCCGGGACGACAAGCTTTCTTT.

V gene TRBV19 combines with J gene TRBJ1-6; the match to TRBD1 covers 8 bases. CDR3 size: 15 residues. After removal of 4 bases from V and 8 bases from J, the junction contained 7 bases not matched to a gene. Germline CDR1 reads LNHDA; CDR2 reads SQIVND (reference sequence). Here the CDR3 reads CASSTIQGGDSPLHF. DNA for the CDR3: TGTGCCAGTAGTACCATACAGGGGGGGGATTCACCCCTCCACTTT.

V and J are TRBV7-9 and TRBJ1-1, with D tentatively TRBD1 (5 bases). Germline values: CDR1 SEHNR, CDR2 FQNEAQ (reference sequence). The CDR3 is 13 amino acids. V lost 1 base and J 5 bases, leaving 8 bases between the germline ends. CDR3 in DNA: TGTGCCAGCAGCTTAGGAGAGGGGACTGAAGCTTTCTTT. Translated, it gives CASSLGEGTEAFF. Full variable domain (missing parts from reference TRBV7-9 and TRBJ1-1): DTGVSQNPRHKITKRGQNVTFRCDPISEHNRLYWYRQTLGQGPEFLTYFQNEAQLEKSRLLSDRFSAERPKGSFSTLEIQRTEQGDSAMYLCASSLGEGTEAFFGQGTRLTVV.

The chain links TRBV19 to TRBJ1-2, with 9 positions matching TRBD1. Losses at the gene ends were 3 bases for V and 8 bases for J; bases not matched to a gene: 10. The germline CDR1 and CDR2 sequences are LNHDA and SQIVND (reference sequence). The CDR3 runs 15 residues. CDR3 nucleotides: TGTGCCAGTAGTATCTCGCCCGGGACAGGGAGCGGCTACACCTTC. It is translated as CASSISPGTGSGYTF. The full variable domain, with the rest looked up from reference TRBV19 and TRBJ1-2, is DGGITQSPKYLFRKEGQNVTLSCEQNLNHDAMYWYRQDPGQGLRLIYYSQIVNDFQKGDIAEGYSVSREKKESFPLTVTSAQKNPTAFYLCASSISPGTGSGYTFGSGTRLTVV.

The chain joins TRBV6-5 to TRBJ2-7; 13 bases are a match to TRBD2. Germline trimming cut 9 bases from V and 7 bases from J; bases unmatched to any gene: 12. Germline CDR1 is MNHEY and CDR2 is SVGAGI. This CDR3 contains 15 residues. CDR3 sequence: CASCIGLAGAGEQYF. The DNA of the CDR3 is TGTGCCAGTTGTATTGGACTAGCGGGGGCAGGGGAGCAGTACTTC.

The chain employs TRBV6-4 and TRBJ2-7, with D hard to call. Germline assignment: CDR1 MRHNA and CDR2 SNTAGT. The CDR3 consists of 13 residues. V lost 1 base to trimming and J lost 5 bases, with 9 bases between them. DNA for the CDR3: TGTGCCAGCAGTGACTGGTTGATCCACGAGCAGTACTTC. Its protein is CASSDWLIHEQYF.

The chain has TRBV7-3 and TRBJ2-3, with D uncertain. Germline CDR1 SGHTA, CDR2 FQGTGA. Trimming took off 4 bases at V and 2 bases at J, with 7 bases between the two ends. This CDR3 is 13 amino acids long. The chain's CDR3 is CASSSSTTDTQYF. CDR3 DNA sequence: TGTGCCAGCAGCTCATCGACCACAGATACGCAGTATTTT.

The CDR3 region is CASSADGNSPLHF. The DNA of the CDR3 is TGTGCCAGCAGTGCGGACGGGAATTCACCCCTCCACTTT. The J gene is TRBJ1-6, the V gene TRBV12-3 or TRBV12-4; D is undetermined. Trimming cost V 5 bases and J 7 bases, with 9 bases left between them. The CDR3 consists of 13 residues.

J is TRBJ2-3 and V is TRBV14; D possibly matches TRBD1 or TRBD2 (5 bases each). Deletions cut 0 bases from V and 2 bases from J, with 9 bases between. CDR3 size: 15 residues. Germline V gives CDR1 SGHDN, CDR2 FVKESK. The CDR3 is CASSQDWGYTDTQYF. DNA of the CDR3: TGTGCCAGCAGCCAAGATTGGGGGTACACAGATACGCAGTATTTT.

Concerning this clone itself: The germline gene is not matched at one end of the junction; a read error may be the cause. In nucleotides, the CDR3 is TGTGCCAGCTCGCCACAGGGAACTGGCTACACCTTC. Translated: CASSPQGTGYTF. The rearrangement joins TRBV18 to TRBJ1-2; possible D gene TRBD1, 6 bases. Germline V CDR1 and CDR2: KGHSH, LQKENI. The CDR3 runs 12 residues.

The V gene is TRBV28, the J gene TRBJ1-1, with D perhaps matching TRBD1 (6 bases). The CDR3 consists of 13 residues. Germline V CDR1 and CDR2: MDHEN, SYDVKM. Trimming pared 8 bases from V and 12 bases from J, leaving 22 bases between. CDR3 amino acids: CASGRNIQGVTFF. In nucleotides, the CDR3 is TGTGCCAGCGGCCGCAACATACAGGGAGTAACTTTCTTT.

Written as DNA, the CDR3 is TGTGCCAGCAGCCAAGGGGCAGCAGACTACGAGCAGTACTTC. The encoded protein is CASSQGAADYEQYF. J is TRBJ2-7 and V is TRBV3-1 (or the pseudogene TRBV3-2), with unresolved D. V was clipped by 1 base and J by 3 bases, with 10 bases between them. Germline CDR1 LGHDT, CDR2 YNNKEL (reference sequence). This CDR3 is built from 14 residues.

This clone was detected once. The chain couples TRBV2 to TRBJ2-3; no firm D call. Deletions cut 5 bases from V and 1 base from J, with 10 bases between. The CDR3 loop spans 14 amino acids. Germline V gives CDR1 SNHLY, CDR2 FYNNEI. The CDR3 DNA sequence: TGTGCCAGCAGTAAGACGGCAGGCACAGATACGCAGTATTTT. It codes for CASSKTAGTDTQYF.